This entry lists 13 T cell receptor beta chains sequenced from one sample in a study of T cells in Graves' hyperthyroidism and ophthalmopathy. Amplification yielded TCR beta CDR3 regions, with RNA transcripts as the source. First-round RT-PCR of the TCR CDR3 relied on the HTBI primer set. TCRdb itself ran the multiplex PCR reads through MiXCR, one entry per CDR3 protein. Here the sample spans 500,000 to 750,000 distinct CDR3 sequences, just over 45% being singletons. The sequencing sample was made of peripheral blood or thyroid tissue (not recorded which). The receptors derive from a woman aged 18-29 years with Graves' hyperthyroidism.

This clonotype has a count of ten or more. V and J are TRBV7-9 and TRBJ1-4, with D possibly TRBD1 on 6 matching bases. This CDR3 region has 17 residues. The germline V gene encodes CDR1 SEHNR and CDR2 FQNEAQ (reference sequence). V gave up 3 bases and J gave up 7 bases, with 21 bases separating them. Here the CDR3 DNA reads TGTGCCAGCAGCTTCGAACGACAGGTGTTTGGCGGTGAAAAACTGTTTTTT. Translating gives CASSFERQVFGGEKLFF.

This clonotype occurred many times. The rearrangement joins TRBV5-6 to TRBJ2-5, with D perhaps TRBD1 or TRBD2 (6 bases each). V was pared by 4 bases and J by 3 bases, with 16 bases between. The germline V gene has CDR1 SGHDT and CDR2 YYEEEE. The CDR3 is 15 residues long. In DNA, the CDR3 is TGTGCCAGCAGCCAGCAACCGGGGGCTAAAGAGACCCAGTACTTC. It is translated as CASSQQPGAKETQYF.

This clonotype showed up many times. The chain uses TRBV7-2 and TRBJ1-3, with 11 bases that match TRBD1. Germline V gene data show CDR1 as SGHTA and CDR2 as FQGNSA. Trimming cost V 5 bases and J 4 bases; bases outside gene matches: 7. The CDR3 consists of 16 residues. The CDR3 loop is CASSQGQGAIGNTIYF. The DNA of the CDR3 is TGTGCCAGCAGCCAAGGACAGGGGGCCATCGGAAACACCATATATTTT. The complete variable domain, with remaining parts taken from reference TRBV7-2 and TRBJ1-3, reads GAGVSQSPSNKVTEKGKDVELRCDPISGHTALYWYRQSLGQGLEFLIYFQGNSAPDKSGLPSDRFSAERTGGSVSTLTIQRTQQEDSAVYLCASSQGQGAIGNTIYFGEGSWLTVV.

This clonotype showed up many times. Written as DNA, the CDR3 is TGTGCCAGCAAACCCCGGGACACATACGAGCAGTACTTC. This sequence encodes CASKPRDTYEQYF. This chain joins TRBV7-9 and TRBJ2-7; D is possibly TRBD1 (6 bases). V lost 7 bases, J lost 4 bases, and 14 bases lay in between. CDR1 SEHNR and CDR2 FQNEAQ come from the germline V gene (reference sequence). This CDR3 has 13 residues.

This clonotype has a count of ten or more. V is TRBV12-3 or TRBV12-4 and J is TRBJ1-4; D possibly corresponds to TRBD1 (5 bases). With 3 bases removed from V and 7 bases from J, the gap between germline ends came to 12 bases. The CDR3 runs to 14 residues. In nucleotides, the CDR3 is TGTGCCAGCAGTTTGAGTCAGGGAATTGAAAAACTGTTTTTT. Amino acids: CASSLSQGIEKLFF.

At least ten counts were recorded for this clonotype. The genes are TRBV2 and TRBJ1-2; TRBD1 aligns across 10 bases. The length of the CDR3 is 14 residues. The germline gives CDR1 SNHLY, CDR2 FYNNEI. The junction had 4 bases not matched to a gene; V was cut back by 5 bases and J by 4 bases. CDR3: CASSSGQGIYGYTF. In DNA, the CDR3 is TGTGCCAGCAGTTCGGGACAGGGGATCTATGGCTACACCTTC.

CDR3 sequence (DNA): TGTGCCAGCAAAATCCACTCGGGAGAATACGAGCAGTACTTC. Its protein is CASKIHSGEYEQYF. V is TRBV6-1 and J is TRBJ2-7; perhaps TRBD2 as D (6 bases). V gave up 7 bases and J gave up 4 bases, with 17 bases separating them. The CDR3 sequence is 14 residues long. Germline-derived CDR1 and CDR2 are MNHNS and SASEGT.

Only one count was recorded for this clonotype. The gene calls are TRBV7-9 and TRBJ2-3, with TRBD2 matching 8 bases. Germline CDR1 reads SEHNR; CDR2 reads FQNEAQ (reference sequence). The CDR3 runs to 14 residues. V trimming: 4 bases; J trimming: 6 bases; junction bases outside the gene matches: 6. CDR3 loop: CASSWGLGGDTQYF. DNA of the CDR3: TGTGCCAGCAGCTGGGGACTAGGGGGGGATACGCAGTATTTT.

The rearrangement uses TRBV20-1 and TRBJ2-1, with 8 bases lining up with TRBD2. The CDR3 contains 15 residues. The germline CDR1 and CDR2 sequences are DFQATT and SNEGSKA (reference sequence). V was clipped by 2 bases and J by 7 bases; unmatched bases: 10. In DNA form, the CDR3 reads TGCAGTGCTAGACCGGGACTAGTTGTCTCGAATGAGCAGTTCTTC. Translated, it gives CSARPGLVVSNEQFF.

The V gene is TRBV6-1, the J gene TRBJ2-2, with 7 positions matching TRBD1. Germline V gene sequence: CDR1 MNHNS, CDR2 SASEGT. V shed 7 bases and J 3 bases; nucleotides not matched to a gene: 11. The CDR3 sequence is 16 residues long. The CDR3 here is CASTQQGKVDTGELFF. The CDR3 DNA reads TGTGCCAGCACCCAACAGGGGAAGGTGGACACCGGGGAGCTGTTTTTT.

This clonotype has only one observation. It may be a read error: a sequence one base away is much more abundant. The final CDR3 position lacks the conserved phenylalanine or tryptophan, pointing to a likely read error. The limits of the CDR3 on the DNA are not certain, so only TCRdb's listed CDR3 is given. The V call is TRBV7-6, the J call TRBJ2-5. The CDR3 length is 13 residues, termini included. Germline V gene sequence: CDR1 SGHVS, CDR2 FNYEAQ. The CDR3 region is CASSPRTEETQHL.

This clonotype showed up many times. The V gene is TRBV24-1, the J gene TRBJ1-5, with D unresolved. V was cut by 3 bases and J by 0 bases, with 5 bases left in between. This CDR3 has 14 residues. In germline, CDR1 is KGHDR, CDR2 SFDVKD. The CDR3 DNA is TGTGCCACCAGTGATCCGACTAGCAATCAGCCCCAGCATTTT. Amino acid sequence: CATSDPTSNQPQHF.

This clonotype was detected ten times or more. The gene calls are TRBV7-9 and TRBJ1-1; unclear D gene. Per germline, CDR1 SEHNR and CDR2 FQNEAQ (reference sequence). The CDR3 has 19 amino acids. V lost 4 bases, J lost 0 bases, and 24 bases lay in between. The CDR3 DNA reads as TGTGCCAGCAGCTCCTCCCGGCTCCCCTCCGCCACTATGAACACTGAAGCTTTCTTT. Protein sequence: CASSSSRLPSATMNTEAFF. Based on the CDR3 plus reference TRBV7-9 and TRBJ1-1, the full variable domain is DTGVSQNPRHKITKRGQNVTFRCDPISEHNRLYWYRQTLGQGPEFLTYFQNEAQLEKSRLLSDRFSAERPKGSFSTLEIQRTEQGDSAMYLCASSSSRLPSATMNTEAFFGQGTRLTVV.